This TCR beta chain was recorded in a study of T cell responses to AZD1222 COVID-19 vaccine. The repertoire was sequenced with immunoSEQ multiplex PCR; TCRdb's copy has only in-frame clones and lacks some. This sample has 43,000 or so clones, with around 90% found just once. This clone was found once. Its antigen is undetermined. Recipients boosted at about 4 weeks or about 12 weeks are pooled. Study outcomes and limitations: Increases in Spike-specific TCR breadth and depth were seen after two AZD1222 doses. Reports indicate that nearly half of spike-specific TCRs are directed at unmutated variant regions.

Germline-derived CDR1 and CDR2 are WSHSY and SAAADI. The CDR3 has 13 residues. V shed 6 bases, J shed 5 bases, and the junction held 4 bases outside the gene matches. The genes are TRBV10-2 and TRBJ2-3, with 8 bases fitting TRBD1. The origin of this receptor is an adult who received the AZD1222 COVID-19 vaccine. This specimen was peripheral blood, taken 28 days after the second AZD1222 dose. CDR3 nucleotide sequence: TGCGCCAGCAGCATACAGGGGGTAGATACGCAGTATTTT. Protein product: CASSIQGVDTQYF.